These T cell receptor beta chains were read from a single sample in a study of blood T cell repertoires in COVID-19. The assay was immunoSEQ multiplex PCR, and TCRdb's table has in-frame clones only and misses some. The data show 65,000 to 90,000 clones, with approximately 79% seen just once and approximately 15% held by the top ten. The sample comprised peripheral blood. The receptors here all came from a man aged 70-80 years with active or convalescent COVID-19. The CDR3 runs from the conserved cysteine through the conserved F or W. A D gene is named only where the DNA matches it firmly. The size field is filled for only some rows; it gives once, few, many or a size class.

>TRBV7-9|TRBJ2-5|-|TRBD2
CASSPSGGQETQYF
TGTGCCAGCAGCCCCAGCGGGGGCCAAGAGACCCAGTACTTC
>TRBV24-1|TRBJ2-3|-|TRBD2
CATSDSLAADTQYF
TGTGCCACCAGTGATTCACTAGCGGCAGATACGCAGTATTTT
>TRBV29-1|TRBJ1-1|few|TRBD1
CSVQGAPGTEAFF
TGCAGCGTACAGGGGGCGCCGGGCACTGAAGCTTTCTTT
>TRBV11-2|TRBJ2-5|-|TRBD2
CASKRGLAGWSAETQYF
TGTGCCAGCAAGAGGGGACTAGCGGGTTGGTCCGCAGAGACCCAGTACTTC
>TRBV6-1|TRBJ1-5|-|-
CASSDGGTNVQPQHF
TGTGCCAGCAGTGACGGGGGGACTAATGTGCAGCCCCAGCATTTT
>TRBV27|TRBJ2-7|-|-
CASGRVGGPREQYF
TGTGCCAGCGGCCGAGTGGGGGGGCCGAGGGAGCAGTACTTC
>TRBV5-1|TRBJ2-5|-|TRBD1
CASRVAAGGSEETQYF
TGCGCCAGCAGAGTGGCGGCAGGGGGTTCGGAAGAGACCCAGTACTTC
>TRBV28|TRBJ2-1|-|-
CASSFGGRGVGEQFF
TGTGCCAGCAGTTTTGGAGGGAGAGGAGTGGGTGAGCAGTTCTTC
>TRBV5-1|TRBJ2-7|-|TRBD1
CASSRSGTGLREQYF
TGCGCCAGCAGTCGTTCCGGGACAGGGTTGCGCGAGCAGTACTTC
>TRBV25-1|TRBJ1-4|once|-
CASSDGGPGEKLFF
TGTGCCAGCAGTGACGGGGGGCCGGGTGAAAAACTGTTTTTT
>TRBV5-1|TRBJ2-7|-|-
CASSTRGEQYF
TGCGCCAGCAGTACCAGGGGCGAGCAGTACTTC
>TRBV5-1|TRBJ1-3|-|TRBD1
CASSWGTASGNTIYF
TGCGCCAGCAGCTGGGGGACAGCTTCTGGAAACACCATATATTTT
>TRBV2|TRBJ1-5|once|-
CASSGSGGNQPQHF
TGTGCCAGCAGTGGTTCTGGAGGCAATCAGCCCCAGCATTTT
>TRBV28|TRBJ2-7|-|TRBD1
CASSPDDGTGFYEQYF
TGTGCCAGCAGTCCCGACGACGGGACAGGATTCTACGAGCAGTACTTC
>TRBV7-9|TRBJ2-2|-|-
CASSLYGDGGTGELFF
TGTGCCAGCAGCTTATATGGGGACGGGGGCACCGGGGAGCTGTTTTTT
>TRBV6-5|TRBJ2-5|-|-
CASSYLSEETQYF
TGTGCCAGCAGTTATTTATCGGAAGAGACCCAGTACTTC
>TRBV4-1|TRBJ1-2|-|TRBD1
CASSQDGGQERRGGYTF
TGCGCCAGCAGCCAAGATGGGGGACAGGAAAGAAGAGGTGGCTACACCTTC
>TRBV19|TRBJ1-1|-|-
CASLRGGYGMNTEAFF
TGTGCCAGCCTGAGAGGGGGATATGGGATGAACACTGAAGCTTTCTTT
>TRBV19|TRBJ1-6|few|-
CASTSDKAYNSPLHF
TGTGCCAGTACCTCCGACAAGGCCTATAATTCACCCCTCCACTTT
>TRBV6-2/TRBV6-3|TRBJ2-7|-|-
CASSPPSYEQYF
TGTGCCAGCAGTCCCCCGAGCTACGAGCAGTACTTC
>TRBV4-1|TRBJ1-4|-|TRBD1
CASSPRQGGEKLFF
TGCGCCAGCAGCCCCCGACAGGGAGGTGAAAAACTGTTTTTT
>TRBV6-5|TRBJ1-5|-|-
CASNLRGNQPQHF
TGTGCCAGCAATTTGAGGGGCAATCAGCCCCAGCATTTT
>TRBV18|TRBJ1-2|-|-
CASSPSRGQNNYGYTF
TGTGCCAGCTCACCCTCACGTGGACAGAACAACTATGGCTACACCTTC
>TRBV28|TRBJ2-5|-|TRBD2
CASSLAGVRETQYF
TGTGCCAGCAGCCTAGCGGGGGTTCGGGAGACCCAGTACTTC
>TRBV7-3|TRBJ2-2|few|-
CASSFTGYTGELFF
TGTGCCAGCAGCTTCACAGGCTACACCGGGGAGCTGTTTTTT
>TRBV7-6|TRBJ2-3|-|-
CASTANAQETDTQYF
TGTGCCAGCACCGCAAATGCGCAAGAGACAGATACGCAGTATTTT
>TRBV3-1/TRBV3-2|TRBJ1-1|-|TRBD1
CASTLGQGTEAFF
TGTGCCAGCACCTTGGGACAGGGGACTGAAGCTTTCTTT
>TRBV7-8|TRBJ2-4|-|TRBD1
CASSFRDRALQYF
TGTGCCAGCAGCTTCCGGGACAGGGCCCTTCAGTACTTC
>TRBV7-9|TRBJ1-3|-|-
CASSPRGSTAGNTIYF
TGTGCCAGCAGCCCCAGAGGGTCCACCGCAGGAAACACCATATATTTT
>TRBV28|TRBJ1-1|-|-
CASSFRQNTEAFF
TGTGCCAGCAGCTTTCGACAGAACACTGAAGCTTTCTTT
>TRBV10-1|TRBJ1-6|-|TRBD1
CATSGQRNSPLHF
TGCGCCACATCGGGACAGAGAAATTCACCCCTCCACTTT
>TRBV7-9|TRBJ1-1|-|-
CASSSTTGSYMNTEAFF
TGTGCCAGCAGCTCGACTACAGGGTCTTACATGAACACTGAAGCTTTCTTT
>TRBV19|TRBJ1-4|-|-
CASSRQSATNEKLFF
TGTGCCAGTAGCCGACAGTCTGCAACTAATGAAAAACTGTTTTTT
>TRBV7-7|TRBJ2-3|-|-
CASSPDRSTDTQYF
TGTGCCAGCAGCCCCGACAGGTCCACAGATACGCAGTATTTT
>TRBV15|TRBJ1-5|-|-
CATSRDRGLYRQHF
TGTGCCACCAGCAGAGACAGGGGCCTGTATCGCCAGCATTTT
>TRBV19|TRBJ1-2|-|TRBD1
CASKGQRANYGYTF
TGTGCCAGTAAGGGACAGCGAGCTAACTATGGCTACACCTTC
>TRBV6-6|TRBJ1-2|few|-
CASSPSSGWNTF
TGTGCCAGCAGTCCCTCAAGCGGCTGGAACACCTTC
>TRBV9|TRBJ1-2|-|TRBD1
CASSASGTGGRLNYGYTF
TGTGCCAGCAGCGCTTCCGGGACAGGGGGGAGGCTTAACTATGGCTACACCTTC
>TRBV3-1/TRBV3-2|TRBJ2-1|-|-
CASSQGHGGPYNEQFF
TGTGCCAGCAGCCAAGGACACGGGGGACCCTACAATGAGCAGTTCTTC
>TRBV5-1|TRBJ2-7|-|-
CASSDRTGGRYEQYF
TGCGCCAGCAGCGACCGGACCGGGGGTCGCTACGAGCAGTACTTC
>TRBV7-2|TRBJ1-1|-|-
CASSPRDLRNTEAFF
TGTGCCAGCAGCCCGCGAGATCTACGGAACACTGAAGCTTTCTTT
>TRBV7-8|TRBJ2-1|-|-
CASSLGGGARNEQFF
TGTGCCAGCAGCTTAGGAGGGGGGGCCAGGAATGAGCAGTTCTTC
>TRBV14|TRBJ1-2|-|-
CASSQLQGYGYTF
TGTGCCAGCAGCCAACTACAGGGTTATGGCTACACCTTC
>TRBV7-2|TRBJ2-3|-|-
CASSSLLDTQYF
TGTGCCAGCAGCTCCCTACTGGATACGCAGTATTTT
>TRBV6-1|TRBJ1-5|few|-
CASSEYRVRGQPQHF
TGTGCCAGCAGTGAGTACAGGGTAAGAGGGCAGCCCCAGCATTTT
>TRBV11-2|TRBJ1-1|-|-
CASSLDPSTEAFF
TGTGCCAGCAGCTTAGATCCCAGCACTGAAGCTTTCTTT
>TRBV5-4|TRBJ2-7|-|TRBD2
CASSLGQGLAGVAYEQYF
TGTGCCAGCAGCTTGGGGCAGGGACTAGCGGGGGTAGCCTACGAGCAGTACTTC
>TRBV10-3|TRBJ1-2|-|TRBD1
CAISEQTGSYGYTF
TGTGCCATCAGTGAACAGACAGGGTCCTATGGCTACACCTTC
>TRBV5-4|TRBJ2-3|-|TRBD1
CASRMGGTGATDTQYF
TGTGCCAGCAGGATGGGGGGGACAGGGGCCACAGATACGCAGTATTTT
>TRBV5-1|TRBJ2-1|-|TRBD2
CASSLRAGGPDEQFF
TGCGCCAGCAGCTTGAGGGCGGGGGGGCCGGATGAGCAGTTCTTC
>TRBV5-1|TRBJ1-5|once|TRBD1
CASSLDRTGERKENQPQHF
TGCGCCAGCAGCTTGGATAGGACAGGCGAACGGAAAGAAAATCAGCCCCAGCATTTT
>TRBV3-1/TRBV3-2|TRBJ1-4|-|-
CASSSQGWNEKLFF
TGTGCCAGCAGCTCACAGGGTTGGAATGAAAAACTGTTTTTT